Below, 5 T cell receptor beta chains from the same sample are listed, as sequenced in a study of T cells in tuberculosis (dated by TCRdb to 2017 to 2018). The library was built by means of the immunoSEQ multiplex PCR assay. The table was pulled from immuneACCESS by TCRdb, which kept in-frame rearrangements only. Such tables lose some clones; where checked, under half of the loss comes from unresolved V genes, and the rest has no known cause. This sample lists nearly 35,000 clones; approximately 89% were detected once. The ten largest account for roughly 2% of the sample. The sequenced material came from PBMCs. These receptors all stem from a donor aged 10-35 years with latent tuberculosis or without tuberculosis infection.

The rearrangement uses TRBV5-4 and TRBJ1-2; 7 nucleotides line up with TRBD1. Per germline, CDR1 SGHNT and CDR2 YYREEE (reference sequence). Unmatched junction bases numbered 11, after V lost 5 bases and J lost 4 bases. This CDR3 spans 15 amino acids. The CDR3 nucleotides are TGTGCCAGCAGGACACAGGGGCCTGGGGTCTATGGCTACACCTTC. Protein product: CASRTQGPGVYGYTF. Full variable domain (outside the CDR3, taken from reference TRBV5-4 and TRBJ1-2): ETGVTQSPTHLIKTRGQQVTLRCSSQSGHNTVSWYQQALGQGPQFIFQYYREEENGRGNFPPRFSGLQFPNYSSELNVNALELDDSALYLCASRTQGPGVYGYTFGSGTRLTVV.

The chain's CDR3 is CASSLGGLAGTDTQYF. The CDR3 DNA follows: TGTGCCAGCAGCTTGGGGGGTCTAGCGGGCACAGATACGCAGTATTTT. The V and J genes are TRBV5-5 and TRBJ2-3; 7 bases are a match to TRBD2. Trimming at V came to 0 bases and at J to 1 base, leaving 5 bases not matched to a gene. Germline CDR1 SGHKS, CDR2 YYEKEE (reference sequence). The CDR3 totals 16 residues.

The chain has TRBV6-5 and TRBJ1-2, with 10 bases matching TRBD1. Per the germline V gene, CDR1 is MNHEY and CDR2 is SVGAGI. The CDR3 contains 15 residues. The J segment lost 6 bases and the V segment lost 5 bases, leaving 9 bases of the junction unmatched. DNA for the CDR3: TGTGCCAGCAGTGGCGGACTAGACAGGGGGCATGGCTACACCTTC. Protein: CASSGGLDRGHGYTF.

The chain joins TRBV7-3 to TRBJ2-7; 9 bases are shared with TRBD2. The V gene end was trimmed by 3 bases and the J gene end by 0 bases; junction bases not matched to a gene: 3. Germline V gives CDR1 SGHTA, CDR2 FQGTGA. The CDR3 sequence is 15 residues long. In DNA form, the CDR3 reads TGTGCCAGCAGCTTGGATAGCGGGAGCTCCTACGAGCAGTACTTC. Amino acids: CASSLDSGSSYEQYF.

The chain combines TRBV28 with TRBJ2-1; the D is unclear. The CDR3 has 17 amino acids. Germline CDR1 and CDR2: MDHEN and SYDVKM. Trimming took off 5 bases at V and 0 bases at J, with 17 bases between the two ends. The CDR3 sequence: CASSPRRGLSSYNEQFF. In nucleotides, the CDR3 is TGTGCCAGCAGTCCAAGGCGCGGCCTGAGCTCCTACAATGAGCAGTTCTTC.